This T cell receptor (beta chain) was recorded in a study of blood T cell repertoires in COVID-19. V was shortened by 8 bases and J by 7 bases, with 14 bases between the two germline ends. Germline V gene sequence: CDR1 SNHLY, CDR2 FYNNEI. The CDR3 contains 13 residues. Method: immunoSEQ multiplex PCR; TCRdb's copy keeps in-frame clones and lacks some. The table has 140,000 to 150,000 clones, about 80% seen once. Input material: PBMCs or T cells enriched from blood (not recorded which). This clonotype originated in a woman between 50 and 59 years old who had recovered from COVID-19. The chain links TRBV2 to TRBJ1-4; D not resolved. CDR3 residues: CASVRRAGEKLFF. CDR3 sequence (DNA): TGTGCCAGCGTAAGGCGGGCGGGTGAAAAACTGTTTTTT.